This TCR beta chain derives from a study of memory CD4+ T cells and cytomegalovirus serostatus. This CDR3 has 14 residues. CDR1 and CDR2 (germline): MDHEN, SYDVKM. Trimming removed 3 bases from V and 7 bases from J; junction bases left unmatched: 7. The sort gate was single viable CD3+CD4+CD8-CD45RO+ cells for memory CD4+ T cells. Data came from immunoSEQ multiplex PCR; TCRdb stores just in-frame clones and leaves some out. The data hold 40,000 to 60,000 clones, with 78% observed a single time. Sequences were obtained from memory CD4+ T cells from blood. The chain is built from TRBV28 and TRBJ2-7; 9 bases match TRBD1. This TCR was recovered from an adult in good health and CMV-seronegative. CDR3 sequence reads: CASSLTGGTGEQYF. CDR3 nucleotides: TGTGCCAGCAGTTTGACAGGGGGGACGGGAGAGCAGTACTTC.